This T cell receptor (beta chain) was sequenced during a study of blood T cell repertoires in COVID-19. Study at large: The cDNA or gDNA used as material had been derived from T cells, B-cell-depleted T cells, or PBMCs.

This clone was seen a handful of times. The identical CDR3 is also encoded by other nucleotide sequences in the sample. Sequenced by immunoSEQ multiplex PCR; TCRdb stores in-frame clones only, minus some. The table shows approximately 240,000 clones, with 70% to 90% occurring only once. V was clipped by 5 bases and J by 5 bases; unmatched bases: 9. The CDR3 covers 15 residues. Germline CDR1 reads LGHDT; CDR2 reads YNNKEL (reference sequence). The gene calls are TRBV3-1 (or the pseudogene TRBV3-2) and TRBJ1-1; 9 bases match TRBD1. This receptor was identified in a woman in her thirties who had recovered from COVID-19. Sequencing was carried out using peripheral blood. CDR3 in amino acids: CASSLRTGANTEAFF. CDR3 DNA sequence: TGTGCCAGCAGCTTGAGGACAGGGGCCAATACTGAAGCTTTCTTT.